A single sample gave rise to the 27 T cell receptor beta chains below, sequenced in a study of blood T cell repertoires in COVID-19. Method: immunoSEQ multiplex PCR; TCRdb's copy keeps in-frame clones and lacks some. The profile shows a few hundred thousand clones, roughly 90% of them singletons. The material sequenced was peripheral blood. The receptors come from a man aged 18 to 30 who had recovered from COVID-19.

The chain uses TRBV7-2 and TRBJ2-1, with D possibly matching TRBD1 (5 bases). The length of the CDR3 is 12 residues. Germline CDR1 and CDR2: SGHTA and FQGNSA. Deletions cut 3 bases from V and 9 bases from J, with 9 bases between. CDR3: CASSFPTVEQFF. The CDR3 DNA is TGTGCCAGCAGCTTCCCGACAGTTGAGCAGTTCTTC.

On this clone itself: The junction shows a germline mismatch at one end, possibly a read error. DNA for the CDR3: TGTGCTAGCAGCTTAGATCCGGGGAAATATGGCTACACCTTC. Its translation is CASSLDPGKYGYTF. The V call is TRBV7-7, the J call TRBJ1-2; D call uncertain. Germline CDR1 SSHAT, CDR2 FNYEAQ (reference sequence). The CDR3 consists of 14 residues.

This clone was observed a single time. The identical CDR3 is also encoded by other nucleotide sequences in the sample. The V gene is TRBV6-5, the J gene TRBJ1-2; 10 bases are shared with TRBD1. J lost 2 bases, V lost 6 bases, and 3 bases had no gene match. Germline assignment: CDR1 MNHEY and CDR2 SVGAGI. This CDR3 region has 14 residues. The CDR3 DNA is TGTGCCAGCAGAGACAGGGGGCGCAACTATGGCTACACCTTC. The encoded protein is CASRDRGRNYGYTF.

The CDR3 DNA follows: TGCGCCAGCAGCTTGGCCCCGCGGGCTAGCCCCCCCACAGATACGCAGTATTTT. Residues: CASSLAPRASPPTDTQYF. The chain combines TRBV5-1 with TRBJ2-3; perhaps TRBD2 as D (5 bases). Germline lookup yields CDR1 SGHRS and CDR2 YFSETQ. V lost 0 bases and J 2 bases, leaving 19 bases between the germline ends. This CDR3 has 18 residues.

The chain couples TRBV6-5 to TRBJ2-7; 7 bases fit TRBD1. V trimming: 7 bases; J trimming: 3 bases; junction bases outside the gene matches: 9. Germline CDR1 reads MNHEY; CDR2 reads SVGAGI. CDR3 length: 14 residues. This CDR3 reads CASKIQGTDYEQYF. CDR3 coding DNA: TGTGCCAGCAAAATACAGGGGACCGACTACGAGCAGTACTTC.

V and J are TRBV30 and TRBJ1-4; 9 nucleotides agree with TRBD1. Germline V gene lookup returns CDR1 GTSNPN and CDR2 SVGIG (reference sequence). V was pared by 2 bases and J by 8 bases, with 12 bases of the junction left unmatched. The CDR3 runs 16 residues. The DNA of the CDR3 is TGTGCCTGGAGTTATGTCCCTGGGACAGGGCTGGAAAAACTGTTTTTT. Amino acid sequence: CAWSYVPGTGLEKLFF.

This sequence joins TRBV10-2 and TRBJ2-2; D is possibly TRBD1 (6 bases). Between the trimmed V and J ends, which lost 7 bases and 6 bases, there was a span of 15 bases. Germline values: CDR1 WSHSY, CDR2 SAAADI. This CDR3 is 14 amino acids long. The CDR3 DNA follows: TGCGCCAGCAACAAGATTAGGGGGTCCGGGGAGCTGTTTTTT. Translated, it gives CASNKIRGSGELFF.

The chain is built from TRBV5-1 and TRBJ2-5, with 7 bases identical to TRBD2. Germline V CDR1 and CDR2: SGHRS, YFSETQ. This CDR3 spans 13 amino acids. V dropped 9 bases and J dropped 1; count of bases not matched to a gene: 6. CDR3 bases: TGCGCCACCGCGGGGGAACTCCAAGAGACCCAGTACTTC. Translating it yields CATAGELQETQYF.

This clone was seen a few times. This rearrangement joins TRBV6-5 to TRBJ2-5; 9 bases line up with TRBD1. CDR1 is MNHEY, CDR2 SVGAGI, per germline. The CDR3 has 14 amino acids. The trim removed 4 bases at V and 3 bases at J, leaving 3 bases unmatched. CDR3: CASSSWTGEETQYF. The CDR3 DNA reads as TGTGCCAGCAGTTCCTGGACAGGGGAAGAGACCCAGTACTTC.

The chain joins TRBV7-9 to TRBJ1-6; TRBD1 matches at 9 bases. Germline trimming cut 5 bases from V and 1 base from J; bases unmatched to any gene: 3. Looked up from germline, CDR1 is SEHNR and CDR2 is FQNEAQ (reference sequence). This CDR3 is 16 amino acids long. The CDR3 is CASSPQGASYNSPLHF. As DNA, the CDR3 is TGTGCCAGCAGCCCACAGGGGGCGTCCTATAATTCACCCCTCCACTTT. Filled out from reference TRBV7-9 and TRBJ1-6, the complete variable domain reads DTGVSQNPRHKITKRGQNVTFRCDPISEHNRLYWYRQTLGQGPEFLTYFQNEAQLEKSRLLSDRFSAERPKGSFSTLEIQRTEQGDSAMYLCASSPQGASYNSPLHFGNGTRLTVT.

The chain uses TRBV12-3 or TRBV12-4 and TRBJ1-1, with D possibly being TRBD1 (6 bases). The V end lost 7 bases, the J end lost 9 bases, and 12 bases lay between the germline ends. The CDR3 sequence is 11 residues long. CDR3 DNA sequence: TGTGCCAGCATTACCGGGACACAAGCTTTCTTT. Amino acids: CASITGTQAFF.

V is TRBV5-8 and J is TRBJ2-7, with D perhaps TRBD1 (5 bases). CDR3 length: 13 residues. Germline V gene lookup returns CDR1 SGHTS and CDR2 YDEGEE. The V gene lost 5 bases and the J gene lost 5 bases, with 14 bases spanning the gap. The CDR3 DNA sequence: TGTGCCAGCAGGGAGCAGGGCATCGACGAGCAGTACTTC. Translating gives CASREQGIDEQYF.

This chain joins TRBV2 and TRBJ2-4; D gene uncertain. This CDR3 spans 13 amino acids. V lost 1 base, J lost 5 bases, and 6 bases lay in between. Germline V CDR1 and CDR2: SNHLY, FYNNEI. The CDR3 DNA reads as TGTGCCAGCAGTGAAGGGCAGGAAAACATTCAGTACTTC. As protein: CASSEGQENIQYF.

This chain links TRBV7-9 with TRBJ2-7; TRBD1 matches at 9 bases. V was pared by 2 bases and J by 4 bases, with 9 bases of the junction left unmatched. Germline V gene data show CDR1 as SEHNR and CDR2 as FQNEAQ (reference sequence). The CDR3 runs 16 residues. CDR3 protein: CASSLSLYRGQYEQYF. For the CDR3, the DNA is TGTGCCAGCAGCTTATCCCTCTACAGGGGGCAGTACGAGCAGTACTTC.

The gene calls are TRBV9 and TRBJ2-7; D is undetermined. Germline assignment: CDR1 SGDLS and CDR2 YYNGEE. Trimming took off 4 bases at V and 3 bases at J, with 20 bases between the two ends. The CDR3 spans 16 residues. The CDR3, as DNA: TGTGCCAGCAGCCCTTACGAATTGGTAGTCGGCTACGAGCAGTACTTC. This translates into CASSPYELVVGYEQYF.

The DNA of the CDR3 is TGTGCCAGCAGTTCCGGACAGCCCGATACGCAGTATTTT. It translates to CASSSGQPDTQYF. V usage is TRBV12-3 or TRBV12-4 and J usage is TRBJ2-3; D is possibly TRBD1 (6 bases). This CDR3 contains 13 residues. The ends were cut back, 4 bases at V and 6 bases at J, with 11 bases in the middle.

This chain links TRBV19 with TRBJ2-3; 7 nucleotides agree with TRBD1. Unmatched junction bases numbered 10, after V lost 8 bases and J lost 2 bases. CDR3 length: 15 amino acids. The V gene's germline CDR1 is LNHDA and CDR2 SQIVND (reference sequence). The CDR3 nucleotides read TGTGCCAGTCGTCCCGACAGGGACCACACAGATACGCAGTATTTT. Translated: CASRPDRDHTDTQYF.

V usage is TRBV7-3 and J usage is TRBJ2-2, with D unclear. The germline V gene encodes CDR1 SGHTA and CDR2 FQGTGA. The V gene lost 4 bases and the J gene lost 5 bases, with 11 bases spanning the gap. The CDR3 length is 14 residues. CDR3 protein: CASSSAQLTGELFF. The CDR3, as DNA: TGTGCCAGCAGCTCCGCTCAACTGACCGGGGAGCTGTTTTTT.

This rearrangement joins TRBV7-9 to TRBJ2-1, with D tentatively TRBD1 (6 bases). The CDR3 extends over 16 amino acids. Germline V gene sequence: CDR1 SEHNR, CDR2 FQNEAQ (reference sequence). The V end was cut by 5 bases, the J end by 3 bases, with 17 bases between. CDR3 residues: CASSPIAGVYYNEQFF. CDR3 sequence (DNA): TGTGCCAGCAGCCCTATTGCAGGGGTTTACTACAATGAGCAGTTCTTC. The whole variable domain, filled in from reference TRBV7-9 and TRBJ2-1, reads DTGVSQNPRHKITKRGQNVTFRCDPISEHNRLYWYRQTLGQGPEFLTYFQNEAQLEKSRLLSDRFSAERPKGSFSTLEIQRTEQGDSAMYLCASSPIAGVYYNEQFFGPGTRLTVL.

The chain couples TRBV18 to TRBJ1-5, with D unresolved. Trimming removed 2 bases at V and 2 bases at J, with 19 bases between. CDR1 and CDR2 from the germline V gene are KGHSH and LQKENI. CDR3 length: 18 amino acids. The CDR3 reads CASSPGPSRRLGNQPQHF. In nucleotides, the CDR3 is TGTGCCAGCTCACCAGGCCCCTCGAGACGACTAGGCAATCAGCCCCAGCATTTT. Filled out from reference TRBV18 and TRBJ1-5, the complete variable domain reads NAGVMQNPRHLVRRRGQEARLRCSPMKGHSHVYWYRQLPEEGLKFMVYLQKENIIDESGMPKERFSAEFPKEGPSILRIQQVVRGDSAAYFCASSPGPSRRLGNQPQHFGDGTRLSIL.

The rearrangement joins TRBV9 to TRBJ2-5; the D gene is possibly TRBD2 (6 bases). CDR1 SGDLS and CDR2 YYNGEE come from the germline V gene. Trimming cost V 3 bases and J 5 bases, with 20 bases left between them. There are 16 residues in the CDR3. The chain's CDR3 is CASSAGFRGLGETQYF. The CDR3 bases are TGTGCCAGCAGCGCCGGGTTTAGGGGACTTGGGGAGACCCAGTACTTC. Full variable domain (outside the CDR3, taken from reference TRBV9 and TRBJ2-5): DSGVTQTPKHLITATGQRVTLRCSPRSGDLSVYWYQQSLDQGLQFLIQYYNGEERAKGNILERFSAQQFPDLHSELNLSSLELGDSALYFCASSAGFRGLGETQYFGPGTRLLVL.

This rearrangement joins TRBV15 to TRBJ2-7, with 10 bases lining up with TRBD1. V dropped 1 base and J dropped 5; count of bases not matched to a gene: 5. Germline V CDR1 and CDR2: LNHNV, YYDKDF (reference sequence). The CDR3 has 15 residues. Here the CDR3 reads CATSRGGTGADEQYF. The CDR3 coding sequence is TGTGCCACCAGCAGAGGCGGGACAGGGGCAGACGAGCAGTACTTC.

The chain links TRBV6-4 to TRBJ2-1; TRBD2 aligns across 8 bases. CDR1 is MRHNA, CDR2 SNTAGT, per germline. This CDR3 region has 16 residues. V shed 4 bases and J 2 bases; nucleotides not matched to a gene: 7. CDR3 nucleotide sequence: TGTGCCAGCAGTGTTCGGTCGGGAGGGACCTACAATGAGCAGTTCTTC. It is translated as CASSVRSGGTYNEQFF.

The genes are TRBV12-5 and TRBJ1-2, with unresolved D. This CDR3 has 14 amino acids. Trimming removed 6 bases at V and 0 bases at J, with 11 bases between. In germline, CDR1 is LGHNT, CDR2 FRNRAP. CDR3 amino acids: CASGQVLPNYGYTF. The CDR3 DNA reads as TGTGCTAGTGGGCAGGTTCTTCCTAACTATGGCTACACCTTC.

This clone has a single count. The chain employs TRBV7-9 and TRBJ1-1; no clear D gene. CDR1 is SEHNR and CDR2 is FQNEAQ in the germline V gene (reference sequence). V lost 7 bases and J 2 bases, leaving 8 bases between the germline ends. The CDR3 is made up of 12 amino acids. Here the CDR3 DNA reads TGTGCCAGCACCTCCCTTAACACTGAAGCTTTCTTT. This sequence encodes CASTSLNTEAFF.

The CDR3 loop reads CASSETWEGDEQFF. CDR3 DNA sequence: TGTGCCAGCAGTGAAACGTGGGAGGGCGATGAGCAGTTCTTC. The chain recombines TRBV2 with TRBJ2-1; 7 bases align to TRBD2. J gave up 8 bases and V 2 bases, and 6 bases lay outside the gene matches. The germline gives CDR1 SNHLY, CDR2 FYNNEI. This CDR3 contains 14 residues.

In its sample, this clone was seen once. This chain connects TRBV7-2 to TRBJ2-3; D is unresolved. Germline V CDR1 and CDR2: SGHTA, FQGNSA. The CDR3 runs to 12 residues. V lost 4 bases to trimming and J lost 6 bases, with 8 bases between them. The CDR3 loop reads CASSSSPDTQYF. Here the CDR3 DNA reads TGTGCCAGCAGCTCCAGTCCGGATACGCAGTATTTT.